This T cell receptor (beta chain) originates from a study of cytomegalovirus exposure and HLA in healthy donors. Clones were read by immunoSEQ multiplex PCR, and TCRdb kept only the in-frame ones, dropping some. Among around 240,000 clones, around 89% were seen once, and the ten largest hold under 0.45%. This clone has just one count. Antigen: not known. CDR1 is MDHEN, CDR2 SYDVKM, per germline. V lost 2 bases and J 7 bases, leaving 20 bases between the germline ends. This CDR3 is 17 amino acids long. Findings and caveats of the study: Testing in vitro showed three CMV-associated chains specific for CMV antigens. The classifier reportedly diagnosed cytomegalovirus status with high sensitivity and specificity. While the bulk of TCR sequences proved rare, some public TCRs turned up in many donors.

This chain connects TRBV28 to TRBJ1-4; no clear D gene. Sequenced material: PBMCs. The source is a young woman in good health and CMV-seronegative. CDR3 amino acids: CASSLRDAGFFGEKLFF. Written as DNA, the CDR3 is TGTGCCAGCAGTTTACGCGATGCGGGTTTCTTTGGTGAAAAACTGTTTTTT. The complete variable domain, with remaining parts taken from reference TRBV28 and TRBJ1-4, reads DVKVTQSSRYLVKRTGEKVFLECVQDMDHENMFWYRQDPGLGLRLIYFSYDVKMKEKGDIPEGYSVSREKKERFSLILESASTNQTSMYLCASSLRDAGFFGEKLFFGSGTQLSVL.